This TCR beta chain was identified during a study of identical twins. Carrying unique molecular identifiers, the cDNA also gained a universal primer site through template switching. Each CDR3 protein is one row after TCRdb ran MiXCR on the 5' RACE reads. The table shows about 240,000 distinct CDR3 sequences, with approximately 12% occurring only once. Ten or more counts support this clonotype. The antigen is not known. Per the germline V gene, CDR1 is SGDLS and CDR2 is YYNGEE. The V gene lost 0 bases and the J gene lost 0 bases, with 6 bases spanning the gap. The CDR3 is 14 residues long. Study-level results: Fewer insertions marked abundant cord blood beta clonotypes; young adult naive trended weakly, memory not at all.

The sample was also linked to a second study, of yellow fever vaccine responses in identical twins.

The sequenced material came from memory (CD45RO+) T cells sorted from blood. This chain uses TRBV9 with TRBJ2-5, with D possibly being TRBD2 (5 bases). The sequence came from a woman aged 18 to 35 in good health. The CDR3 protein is CASSVGTHQETQYF. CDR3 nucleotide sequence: TGTGCCAGCAGCGTAGGGACTCACCAAGAGACCCAGTACTTC. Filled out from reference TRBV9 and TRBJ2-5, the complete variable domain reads DSGVTQTPKHLITATGQRVTLRCSPRSGDLSVYWYQQSLDQGLQFLIQYYNGEERAKGNILERFSAQQFPDLHSELNLSSLELGDSALYFCASSVGTHQETQYFGPGTRLLVL.